A selection of T cell receptor beta chains follows, all from one sample in a study of beta chain features in type 1 diabetes. Only in-frame clones appear in the TCRdb table, and some are missing; sequencing was by immunoSEQ multiplex PCR. This table holds 200,000 to 250,000 clones, roughly a tenth found once. Sequencing was performed on central memory CD4+ T cells from blood. Every receptor here comes from a man aged 18 to 35 in good health. Each CDR3 is given with its conserved first and last residue. The D gene is left open where the match is weak. Clone sizes are given selectively: once, few, many, or a class where the clone is expanded.

clone_size	v_call	j_call	d_call	cdr3_nt	cdr3_aa
many	TRBV7-9	TRBJ1-1	-	TGTGCCAGCAGTAACTCAGAACGGGGCACTGAAGCTTTCTTT	CASSNSERGTEAFF
-	TRBV7-2	TRBJ2-4	-	TGTGCCAGCAGTTCCATGGGGATGCGAGGGAGAGCCAAAAACATTCAGTACTTC	CASSSMGMRGRAKNIQYF
-	TRBV5-4	TRBJ2-3	-	TGTGCCAGCAGGGACCGGACCCAGGGAACAGATACGCAGTATTTT	CASRDRTQGTDTQYF
few	TRBV2	TRBJ1-5	-	TGTGCCAGCAGCGACCGATTCAATCAGCCCCAGCATTTT	CASSDRFNQPQHF
few	TRBV6-5	TRBJ2-5	-	TGTGCCAGCAGTTACTCGTTAGAGACCCAGTACTTC	CASSYSLETQYF
-	TRBV20-1	TRBJ2-1	-	TGCAGTGCTAGTTATGCTGAGCAGTTCTTC	CSASYAEQFF
-	TRBV18	TRBJ2-2	TRBD1	TGTGCCAGCTCCCTAGGACAGGGTTACGCCGGGGAGCTGTTTTTT	CASSLGQGYAGELFF
-	TRBV6-1	TRBJ2-1	TRBD2	TGTGCCAGCAGTTCCACTAGCGGGAGGGATGAGCAGTTCTTC	CASSSTSGRDEQFF
many	TRBV25-1	TRBJ2-3	-	TGTGCCAGCAGTACAGGGGATACGCAGTATTTT	CASSTGDTQYF
-	TRBV10-3	TRBJ2-3	-	TGTGCCATCTACCGAGGCGGGAGCACAGATACGCAGTATTTT	CAIYRGGSTDTQYF
few	TRBV28	TRBJ2-7	TRBD2	TGTGCCAGCTCCGCGGCTAGCGGGAACCCCTACGAGCAGTACTTC	CASSAASGNPYEQYF
-	TRBV5-1	TRBJ2-1	-	TGCGCCAGCAGCTATCCATTGGCGGTGGGGAATGAGCAGTTCTTC	CASSYPLAVGNEQFF
-	TRBV7-3	TRBJ2-5	TRBD2	TGTGCCAGCAGCTTATCCTCGGGACTAGTAGAGACCCAGTACTTC	CASSLSSGLVETQYF
few	TRBV7-9	TRBJ1-1	-	TGTGCCAGCAGCTTAGAAGGGGGGACTGAAGCTTTCTTT	CASSLEGGTEAFF
many	TRBV10-3	TRBJ2-7	TRBD1	TGTGCCATCAGTGAGCCGGGACAGGACCCCTACGAGCAGTACTTC	CAISEPGQDPYEQYF
many	TRBV28	TRBJ1-2	TRBD1	TGTGCCAGCAGTTCCGGGACAGGCCCCTACACCTTC	CASSSGTGPYTF
-	TRBV7-2	TRBJ2-5	TRBD1	TGTGCCAGCAGCCGAGGGGGCAGGTCCTTAGAGACCCAGTACTTC	CASSRGGRSLETQYF
-	TRBV20-1	TRBJ2-1	-	TGCAGTGCCTTTAACAATGAGCAGTTCTTC	CSAFNNEQFF
many	TRBV7-2	TRBJ2-3	-	TGTGCCAGCACACAAGCAGATACGCAGTATTTT	CASTQADTQYF
-	TRBV11-2	TRBJ2-7	TRBD1	TGTGCCAGCAGCGCCACAGGGGGCTGGGACTCCTACGAGCAGTACTTC	CASSATGGWDSYEQYF
few	TRBV7-9	TRBJ1-1	-	TGTGCCAGCAGCCTTAGGGAGGTCACTGAAGCTTTCTTT	CASSLREVTEAFF
-	TRBV10-3	TRBJ2-7	-	TGTGCCATCAGTGAGTATAGGGGAATTTCCTACGAGCAGTACTTC	CAISEYRGISYEQYF
-	TRBV5-1	TRBJ2-3	TRBD2	TGCGCCAGCAGCTTGGCCGCGGGGGCAGATACGCAGTATTTT	CASSLAAGADTQYF
few	TRBV27	TRBJ1-5	-	TGTGCCAGCAGCCCGACGGGGGGGCCCCAGCATTTT	CASSPTGGPQHF
few	TRBV5-4	TRBJ2-4	-	TGTGCCAGCAGCGAAGCCGGACAATTAGCCAAAAACATTCAGTACTTC	CASSEAGQLAKNIQYF
few	TRBV7-3	TRBJ1-1	-	TGTGCCAGCAGTACCGGACCTAACACTGAAGCTTTCTTT	CASSTGPNTEAFF
few	TRBV29-1	TRBJ2-5	TRBD1	TGCAGCGTTGAACCAACAGCAGGGGGCGAGACCCAGTACTTC	CSVEPTAGGETQYF
few	TRBV27	TRBJ2-5	TRBD2	TGTGCCAGCAGTCAGCGGGAGAGGGAGACCCAGTACTTC	CASSQRERETQYF
many	TRBV30	TRBJ1-2	-	TGTGCCTGGAGTGATTTGACAGGCCCCTATGGCTACACCTTC	CAWSDLTGPYGYTF
-	TRBV6-1	TRBJ2-1	TRBD2	TGTGCCAGCAGTGAAGAAGTGACTAGCGTGGACAATGAGCAGTTCTTC	CASSEEVTSVDNEQFF
few	TRBV29-1	TRBJ2-2	TRBD1	TGCAGCGTTGAAAGGACAGGGGGTTACACCGGGGAGCTGTTTTTT	CSVERTGGYTGELFF
-	TRBV29-1	TRBJ2-5	-	TGCAGCGCTATTGGACGAAACCAAGAGACCCAGTACTTC	CSAIGRNQETQYF
-	TRBV2	TRBJ2-1	TRBD2	TGTGCCAGCAGTAAGGGACTAGACTACAATGAGCAGTTCTTC	CASSKGLDYNEQFF
few	TRBV5-1	TRBJ2-1	TRBD2	TGCGCCAGCAGCTTTCGGCTAGCGGGAGATCGGCAGGGCAATGAGCAGTTCTTC	CASSFRLAGDRQGNEQFF
few	TRBV30	TRBJ2-2	TRBD2	TGTGCCTGGAGAAGCGGGAGGGGTCGGACCGGGGAGCTGTTTTTT	CAWRSGRGRTGELFF
-	TRBV30	TRBJ1-5	-	TGTGCCTGGAGTGTAGTTTATAGCAATCAGCCCCAGCATTTT	CAWSVVYSNQPQHF
-	TRBV5-1	TRBJ2-3	TRBD2	TGCGCCAGCAGCTTGGCCCTAGCGGGAGCCGATACGCAGTATTTT	CASSLALAGADTQYF
few	TRBV10-3	TRBJ1-2	TRBD1	TGTGCCATCAGTGAGTCGGGGGACAGGGGCTTCTATGGCTACACCTTC	CAISESGDRGFYGYTF
few	TRBV14	TRBJ1-1	-	TGTGCCAGCAGCCAAGAAAGCACCGGGACACCCAGGTGGAGTACTGAAGCTTTCTTT	CASSQESTGTPRWSTEAFF
-	TRBV7-2	TRBJ2-7	-	TGTGCCAGCGGGACTCCACTCGGCGAGCAGTACTTC	CASGTPLGEQYF
-	TRBV7-2	TRBJ2-7	TRBD2	TGTGCCAGCAGCTTACCCAGCGGGAATGTTTACGAGCAGTACTTC	CASSLPSGNVYEQYF
many	TRBV7-2	TRBJ2-1	-	TGTGCCAGCAGCTTTCCCTTTTCGGATGAGCAGTTCTTC	CASSFPFSDEQFF
few	TRBV5-1	TRBJ2-4	-	TGCGCCAGCAGCCCAGGCCTAGCCCTAAGGATTCAGTACTTC	CASSPGLALRIQYF
few	TRBV13	TRBJ2-4	-	TGTGCCAGCAGCCGGACTGGACAGCAAAACATTCAGTACTTC	CASSRTGQQNIQYF
-	TRBV7-2	TRBJ2-4	-	TGTGCCAGCAGTTCGGACTTTAAAAACATTCAGTACTTC	CASSSDFKNIQYF
-	TRBV30	TRBJ2-3	TRBD2	TGTGCCTGGAGTGTACATGAGGGAGGGCCCGATACGCAGTATTTT	CAWSVHEGGPDTQYF
few	TRBV5-1	TRBJ2-3	-	TGCGCCAGCAGCACGGGACATGACACAGATACGCAGTATTTT	CASSTGHDTDTQYF